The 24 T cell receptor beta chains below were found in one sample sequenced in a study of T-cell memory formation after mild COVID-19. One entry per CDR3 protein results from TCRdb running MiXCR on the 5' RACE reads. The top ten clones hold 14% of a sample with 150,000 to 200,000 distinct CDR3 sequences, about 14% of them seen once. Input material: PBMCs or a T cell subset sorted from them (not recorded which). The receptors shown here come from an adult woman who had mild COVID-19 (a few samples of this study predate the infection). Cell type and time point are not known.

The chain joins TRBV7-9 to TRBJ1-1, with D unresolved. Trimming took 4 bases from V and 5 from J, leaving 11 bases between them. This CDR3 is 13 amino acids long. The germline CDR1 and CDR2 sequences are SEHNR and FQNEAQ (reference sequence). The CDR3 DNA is TGTGCCAGCAGCTCAGTCCTCGGAACTGAAGCTTTCTTT. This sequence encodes CASSSVLGTEAFF.

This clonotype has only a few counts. CDR3 in amino acids: CASSLGHDAGGPAVETQYF. The DNA for the CDR3 is TGTGCCAGCAGCTTAGGCCATGATGCGGGGGGGCCGGCAGTGGAGACCCAGTACTTC. The chain carries TRBV7-8 and TRBJ2-5; 9 positions match TRBD2. This CDR3 region has 19 residues. The germline V gene has CDR1 SGHVS and CDR2 FQNEAQ. After removal of 1 base from V and 5 bases from J, the junction contained 17 bases not matched to a gene.

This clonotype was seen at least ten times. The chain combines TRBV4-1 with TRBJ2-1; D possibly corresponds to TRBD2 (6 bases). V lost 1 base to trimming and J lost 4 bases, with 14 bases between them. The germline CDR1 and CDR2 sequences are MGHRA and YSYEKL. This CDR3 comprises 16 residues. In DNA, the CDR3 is TGCGCCAGCAGCCAAGTGCCGGGACTGACATACAATGAGCAGTTCTTC. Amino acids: CASSQVPGLTYNEQFF.

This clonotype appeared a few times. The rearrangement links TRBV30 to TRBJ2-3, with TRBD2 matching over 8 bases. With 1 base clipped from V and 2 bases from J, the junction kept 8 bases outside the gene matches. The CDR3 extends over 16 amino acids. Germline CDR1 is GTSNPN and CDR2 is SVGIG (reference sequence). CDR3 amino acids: CAWSDPASGYTDTQYF. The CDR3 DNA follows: TGTGCCTGGAGTGATCCAGCTAGCGGGTACACAGATACGCAGTATTTT.

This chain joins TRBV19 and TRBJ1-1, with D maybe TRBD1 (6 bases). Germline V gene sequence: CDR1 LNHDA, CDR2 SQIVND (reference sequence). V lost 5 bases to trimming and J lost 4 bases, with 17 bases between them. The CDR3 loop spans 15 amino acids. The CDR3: CASSSTGTRGTEAFF. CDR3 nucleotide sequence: TGTGCCAGTAGTTCGACCGGGACAAGGGGCACTGAAGCTTTCTTT.

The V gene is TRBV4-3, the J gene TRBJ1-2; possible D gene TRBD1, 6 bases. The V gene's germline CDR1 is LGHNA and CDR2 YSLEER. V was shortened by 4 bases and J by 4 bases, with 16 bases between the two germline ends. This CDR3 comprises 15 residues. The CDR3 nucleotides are TGCGCCAGCAGCCTACCAGGGGAGGGAATCTATGGCTACACCTTC. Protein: CASSLPGEGIYGYTF.

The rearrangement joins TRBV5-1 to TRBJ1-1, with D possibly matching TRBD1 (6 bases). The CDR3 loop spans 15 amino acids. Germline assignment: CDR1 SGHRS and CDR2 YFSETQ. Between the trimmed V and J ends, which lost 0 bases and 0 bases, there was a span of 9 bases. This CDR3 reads CASSLGQVLNTEAFF. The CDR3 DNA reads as TGCGCCAGCAGCTTGGGACAGGTTTTGAACACTGAAGCTTTCTTT.

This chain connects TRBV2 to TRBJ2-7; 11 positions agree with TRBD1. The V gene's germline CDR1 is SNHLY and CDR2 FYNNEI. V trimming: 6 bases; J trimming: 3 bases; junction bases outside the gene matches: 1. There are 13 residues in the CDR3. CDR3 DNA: TGTGCCAGCAGGGGACAGGGGGTCTACGAGCAGTACTTC. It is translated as CASRGQGVYEQYF.

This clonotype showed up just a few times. In DNA form, the CDR3 reads TGTGCCACGCGACAGGGAAGCACAGATACGCAGTATTTT. Encoded protein: CATRQGSTDTQYF. This chain connects TRBV3-1 to TRBJ2-3; 7 bases agree with TRBD1. CDR1 and CDR2 from the germline V gene are LGHDT and YNNKEL (reference sequence). The CDR3 consists of 13 residues. V lost 10 bases, J lost 0 bases, and 4 bases stayed unmatched.

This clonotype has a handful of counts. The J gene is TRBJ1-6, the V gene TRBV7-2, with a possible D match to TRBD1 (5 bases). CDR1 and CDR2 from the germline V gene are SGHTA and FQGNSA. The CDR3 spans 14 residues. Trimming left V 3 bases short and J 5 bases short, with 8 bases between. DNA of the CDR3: TGTGCCAGCAGCTTGGGCAGGGATAATTCACCCCTCCACTTT. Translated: CASSLGRDNSPLHF. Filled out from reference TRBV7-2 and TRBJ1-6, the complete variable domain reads GAGVSQSPSNKVTEKGKDVELRCDPISGHTALYWYRQSLGQGLEFLIYFQGNSAPDKSGLPSDRFSAERTGGSVSTLTIQRTQQEDSAVYLCASSLGRDNSPLHFGNGTRLTVT.

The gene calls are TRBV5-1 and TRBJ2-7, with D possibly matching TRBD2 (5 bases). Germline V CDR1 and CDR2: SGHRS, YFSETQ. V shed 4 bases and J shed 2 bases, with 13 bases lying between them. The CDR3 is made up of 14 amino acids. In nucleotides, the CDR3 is TGCGCCAGCAGCAAGGAGGTCAGCCCCTACGAGCAGTACTTC. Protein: CASSKEVSPYEQYF.

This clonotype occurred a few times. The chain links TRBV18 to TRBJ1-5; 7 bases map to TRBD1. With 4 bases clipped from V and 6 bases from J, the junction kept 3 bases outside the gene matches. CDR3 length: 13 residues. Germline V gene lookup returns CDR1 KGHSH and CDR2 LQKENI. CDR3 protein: CASSQGAAQPQHF. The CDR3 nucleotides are TGTGCCAGCTCACAGGGGGCAGCTCAGCCCCAGCATTTT.

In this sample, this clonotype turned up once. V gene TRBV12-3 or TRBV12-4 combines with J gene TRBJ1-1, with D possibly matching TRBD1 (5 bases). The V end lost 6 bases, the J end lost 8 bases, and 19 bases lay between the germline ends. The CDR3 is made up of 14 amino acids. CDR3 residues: CASSPDSLFAEAFF. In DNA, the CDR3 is TGTGCCAGCAGCCCCGACAGCCTATTCGCCGAAGCTTTCTTT.

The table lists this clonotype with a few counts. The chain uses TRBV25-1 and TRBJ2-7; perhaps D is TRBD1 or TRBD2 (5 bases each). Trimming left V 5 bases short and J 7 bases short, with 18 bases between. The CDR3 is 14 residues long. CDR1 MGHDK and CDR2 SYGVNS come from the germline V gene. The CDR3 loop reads CASSSHLGEREQYF. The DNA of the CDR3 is TGTGCCAGCAGTTCCCACTTGGGGGAGCGAGAGCAGTACTTC.

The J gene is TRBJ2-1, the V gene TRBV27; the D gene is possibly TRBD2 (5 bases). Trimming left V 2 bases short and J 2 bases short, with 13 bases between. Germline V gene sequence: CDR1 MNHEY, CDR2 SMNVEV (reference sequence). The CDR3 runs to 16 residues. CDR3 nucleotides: TGTGCCAGCAGTTTAAGCGTGCTAGCCCCCTACAATGAGCAGTTCTTC. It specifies CASSLSVLAPYNEQFF.

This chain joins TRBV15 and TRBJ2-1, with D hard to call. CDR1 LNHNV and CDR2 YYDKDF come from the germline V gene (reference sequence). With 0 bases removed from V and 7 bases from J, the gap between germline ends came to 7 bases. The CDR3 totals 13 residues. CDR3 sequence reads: CATSRDVWNEQFF. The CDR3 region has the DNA TGTGCCACCAGCAGAGATGTGTGGAATGAGCAGTTCTTC.

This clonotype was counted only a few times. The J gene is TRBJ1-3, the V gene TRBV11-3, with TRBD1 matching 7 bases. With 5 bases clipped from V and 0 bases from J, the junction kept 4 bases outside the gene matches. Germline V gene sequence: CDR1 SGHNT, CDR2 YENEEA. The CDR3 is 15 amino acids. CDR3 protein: CASSLQGFSGNTIYF. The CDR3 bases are TGTGCCAGCAGCCTACAGGGGTTCTCTGGAAACACCATATATTTT.

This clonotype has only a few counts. CDR3 sequence: CASNSAGDSETQYF. As DNA, the CDR3 is TGTGCCAGCAATTCCGCGGGAGATAGCGAGACCCAGTACTTC. The chain carries TRBV2 and TRBJ2-5, with 7 bases fitting TRBD2. The CDR3 is 14 amino acids. Losses at the gene ends were 7 bases for V and 5 bases for J; bases not matched to a gene: 10. Germline CDR1 reads SNHLY; CDR2 reads FYNNEI.

The CDR3 DNA reads as TGTGCCACCAGCAGAGATTTGGCCTACGAGCAGTACTTC. Amino acids: CATSRDLAYEQYF. The V gene is TRBV15, the J gene TRBJ2-7; unclear D gene. The CDR3 has 13 amino acids. Trimming took off 0 bases at V and 2 bases at J, with 5 bases between the two ends. CDR1 and CDR2 from the germline V gene are LNHNV and YYDKDF (reference sequence).

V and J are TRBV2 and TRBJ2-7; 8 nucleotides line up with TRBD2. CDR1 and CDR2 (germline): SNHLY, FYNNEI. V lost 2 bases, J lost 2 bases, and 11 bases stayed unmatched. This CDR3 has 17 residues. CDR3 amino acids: CASSERSGGRFTYEQYF. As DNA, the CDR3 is TGTGCCAGCAGTGAAAGGAGCGGGGGACGGTTCACCTACGAGCAGTACTTC.

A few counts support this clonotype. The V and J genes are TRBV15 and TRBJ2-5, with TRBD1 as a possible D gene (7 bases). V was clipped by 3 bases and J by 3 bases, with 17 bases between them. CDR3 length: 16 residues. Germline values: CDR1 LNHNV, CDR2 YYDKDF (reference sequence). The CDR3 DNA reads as TGTGCCACCAGCAGGGAGGGTGTAGGGGGCAAAGAGACCCAGTACTTC. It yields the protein CATSREGVGGKETQYF.

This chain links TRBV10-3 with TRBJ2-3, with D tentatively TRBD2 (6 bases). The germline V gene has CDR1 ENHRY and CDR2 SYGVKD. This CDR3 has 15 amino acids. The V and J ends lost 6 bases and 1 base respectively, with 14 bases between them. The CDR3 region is CAISAGGVGTDTQYF. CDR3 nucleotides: TGTGCCATCAGCGCCGGGGGAGTGGGCACAGATACGCAGTATTTT.

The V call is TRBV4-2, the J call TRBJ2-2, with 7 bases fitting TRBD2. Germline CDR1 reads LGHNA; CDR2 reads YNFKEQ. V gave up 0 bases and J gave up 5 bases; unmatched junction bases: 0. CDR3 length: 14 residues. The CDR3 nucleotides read TGTGCCAGCAGCCAAGAAGCGGGAACCGGGGAGCTGTTTTTT. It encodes CASSQEAGTGELFF.

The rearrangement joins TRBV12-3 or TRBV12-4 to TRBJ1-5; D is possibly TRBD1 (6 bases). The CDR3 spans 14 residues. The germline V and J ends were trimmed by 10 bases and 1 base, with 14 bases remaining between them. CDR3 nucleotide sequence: TGTGCCATTACAACAGGGATGAGCAATCAGCCCCAGCATTTT. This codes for CAITTGMSNQPQHF.